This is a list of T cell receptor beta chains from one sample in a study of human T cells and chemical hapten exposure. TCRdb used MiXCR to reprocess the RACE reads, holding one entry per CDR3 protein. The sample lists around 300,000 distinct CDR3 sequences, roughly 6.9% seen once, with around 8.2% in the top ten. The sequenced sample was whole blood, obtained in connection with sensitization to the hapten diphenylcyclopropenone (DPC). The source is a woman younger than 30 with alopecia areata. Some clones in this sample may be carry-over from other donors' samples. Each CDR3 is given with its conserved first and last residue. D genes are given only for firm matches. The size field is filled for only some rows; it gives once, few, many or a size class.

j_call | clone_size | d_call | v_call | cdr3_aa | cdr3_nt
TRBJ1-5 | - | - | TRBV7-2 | CASSLGNGQGPNQPQHF | TGTGCCAGCAGCTTAGGGAATGGGCAGGGCCCTAATCAGCCCCAGCATTTT
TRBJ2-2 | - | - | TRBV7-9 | CASSQHALNTGELFF | TGTGCCAGCAGCCAGCATGCTCTCAACACCGGGGAGCTGTTTTTT
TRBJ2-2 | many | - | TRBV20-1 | CSARIARVENTGELFF | TGCAGTGCTAGAATCGCCAGGGTAGAGAACACCGGGGAGCTGTTTTTT
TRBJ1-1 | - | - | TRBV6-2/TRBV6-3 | CASRTGSFDTEAFF | TGTGCCAGCCGAACAGGGTCCTTTGACACTGAAGCTTTCTTT
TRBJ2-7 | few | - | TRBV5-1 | CASSLRTGLVEQYF | TGCGCCAGCAGCTTGAGGACTGGACTGGTCGAGCAGTACTTC
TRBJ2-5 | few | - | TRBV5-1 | CASSFGAGRETQYF | TGCGCCAGCAGCTTTGGAGCAGGACGAGAGACCCAGTACTTC
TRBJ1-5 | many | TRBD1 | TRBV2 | CASSATGGNQPQHF | TGTGCCAGCAGTGCAACAGGGGGCAATCAGCCCCAGCATTTT
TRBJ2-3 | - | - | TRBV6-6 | CASSYPEGTGTDTQYF | TGTGCCAGCAGTTACCCGGAGGGGACGGGCACAGATACGCAGTATTTT
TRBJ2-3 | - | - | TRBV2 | CASSADSNTDTQYF | TGTGCCAGCAGCGCCGACAGTAACACAGATACGCAGTATTTT
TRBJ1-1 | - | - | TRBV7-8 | CASSLPQGRAFF | TGTGCCAGCAGCTTACCGCAGGGGAGAGCTTTCTTT
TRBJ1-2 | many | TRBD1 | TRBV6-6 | CASSYAGTGYGYTF | TGTGCCAGCAGTTACGCCGGGACAGGCTATGGCTACACCTTC
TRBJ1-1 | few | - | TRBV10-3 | CAISWDKPRWSTEAFF | TGTGCCATCAGCTGGGACAAGCCCCGATGGAGCACTGAAGCTTTCTTT
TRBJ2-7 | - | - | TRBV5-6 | CASSFQGESYAYEQYF | TGTGCCAGCAGCTTCCAGGGCGAATCCTACGCCTACGAGCAGTACTTC
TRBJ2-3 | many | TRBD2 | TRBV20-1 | CSARGVAGDTQYF | TGCAGTGCTAGAGGGGTAGCGGGGGATACGCAGTATTTT
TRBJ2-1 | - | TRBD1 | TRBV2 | CASSVRTGFNEQFF | TGTGCCAGCAGTGTTAGGACAGGCTTTAATGAGCAGTTCTTC
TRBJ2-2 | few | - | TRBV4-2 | CASSQEETTNTGELFF | TGTGCCAGCAGCCAAGAGGAGACTACCAACACCGGGGAGCTGTTTTTT
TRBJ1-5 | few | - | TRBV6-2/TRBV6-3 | CASSPLSRNQPQHF | TGTGCCAGCAGTCCGCTGTCCCGAAATCAGCCCCAGCATTTT
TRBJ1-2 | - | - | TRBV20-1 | CSARKTTGTGNYGYTF | TGCAGTGCTCGGAAAACGACCGGGACGGGCAACTATGGCTACACCTTC